These 18 T cell receptor beta chains originate from one sample sequenced in a study of shared clonotypes between healthy human individuals. The data were produced by immunoSEQ multiplex PCR, yet TCRdb's version contains in-frame clones alone and is incomplete. The table lists under 1,100,000 clones, around 78% of them singletons. Sequenced sample: memory CD4+ T cells from PBMCs. Subset reported: CD45RA-negative fraction. The origin of the receptors is a man between 18 and 35 years old in good health. Some clones in this sample may be carry-over from other donors' samples.

This clone was counted between two and nine times. The CDR3 DNA follows: TGTGCCAGCAGCTTAGTAATGGGTGTAGCAACTAATGAAAAACTGTTTTTT. Translation: CASSLVMGVATNEKLFF. V gene TRBV11-2 combines with J gene TRBJ1-4; D not resolved. Germline CDR1 and CDR2: SGHAT and FQNNGV. The CDR3 has 17 amino acids. Trimming shortened V by 1 base and J by 0 bases, and 12 bases separated the two germline ends.

The chain uses TRBV7-2 and TRBJ2-3; no reliable D call. Trimming shortened V by 5 bases and J by 2 bases, and 8 bases separated the two germline ends. The CDR3 length is 13 residues. The germline CDR1 and CDR2 sequences are SGHTA and FQGNSA. The CDR3 sequence: CASSPVATDTQYF. For the CDR3, the DNA is TGTGCCAGCAGCCCCGTGGCCACAGATACGCAGTATTTT.

This sequence joins TRBV10-3 and TRBJ2-3; the match to TRBD2 covers 7 bases. The CDR3 is 16 amino acids. Germline V gene data show CDR1 as ENHRY and CDR2 as SYGVKD. Trimming took 8 bases from V and 4 from J; bases not matched to a gene: 15. The CDR3 protein is CAIARGSLLAPDTQYF. CDR3 in DNA: TGTGCCATCGCTAGGGGTAGTTTACTAGCGCCAGATACGCAGTATTTT.

This clone appeared a few times. The CDR3 DNA reads as TGTGCCAGTAGTATGCGGACCGGGGCTCCCGGAGAGACCCAGTACTTC. It encodes CASSMRTGAPGETQYF. The V gene is TRBV19, the J gene TRBJ2-5, with D perhaps matching TRBD1 or TRBD2 (5 bases each). V lost 3 bases and J lost 4, with 18 bases in between. The CDR3 is 16 residues long. Germline CDR1 LNHDA, CDR2 SQIVND (reference sequence). Using reference TRBV19 and TRBJ2-5 for the parts outside the CDR3, the full variable domain is DGGITQSPKYLFRKEGQNVTLSCEQNLNHDAMYWYRQDPGQGLRLIYYSQIVNDFQKGDIAEGYSVSREKKESFPLTVTSAQKNPTAFYLCASSMRTGAPGETQYFGPGTRLLVL.

This clone was counted at least ten times. V usage is TRBV7-2 and J usage is TRBJ1-2; 10 nucleotides line up with TRBD1. Germline V gene sequence: CDR1 SGHTA, CDR2 FQGNSA. The V segment lost 3 bases and the J segment 8 bases; nucleotides outside the gene matches: 9. The CDR3 extends over 15 amino acids. The CDR3 sequence is CASSFDRTGGDGYTF. The CDR3, as DNA: TGTGCCAGCAGCTTCGACAGGACAGGGGGAGACGGCTACACCTTC. Full variable domain (outside the CDR3, taken from reference TRBV7-2 and TRBJ1-2): GAGVSQSPSNKVTEKGKDVELRCDPISGHTALYWYRQSLGQGLEFLIYFQGNSAPDKSGLPSDRFSAERTGGSVSTLTIQRTQQEDSAVYLCASSFDRTGGDGYTFGSGTRLTVV.

The chain uses TRBV6-1 and TRBJ2-3; D tentatively reads TRBD1 or TRBD2 (5 bases each). The V end lost 8 bases, the J end lost 0 bases, and 12 bases lay between the germline ends. Per the germline V gene, CDR1 is MNHNS and CDR2 is SASEGT. CDR3 length: 14 amino acids. CDR3 protein: CASEGNPSTDTQYF. Here the CDR3 DNA reads TGTGCCAGCGAGGGGAATCCTAGCACAGATACGCAGTATTTT.

This chain links TRBV5-1 with TRBJ2-5; TRBD1 or TRBD2 may be the D gene (5 bases each). From germline, CDR1 is SGHRS and CDR2 YFSETQ. The CDR3 loop spans 14 amino acids. The V end lost 1 base, the J end lost 5 bases, and 12 bases lay between the germline ends. The CDR3 sequence: CASSLSGTTETQYF. As DNA, the CDR3 is TGCGCCAGCAGCTTGTCGGGGACCACGGAGACCCAGTACTTC.

The rearrangement joins TRBV7-2 to TRBJ2-5, with 7 bases fitting TRBD1. The ends lost 2 bases at V and 4 bases at J; junction bases unmatched: 4. The CDR3 loop spans 14 amino acids. Germline lookup yields CDR1 SGHTA and CDR2 FQGNSA. The CDR3 coding sequence is TGTGCCAGCAGCTTACGAAACAGGGGAGAGACCCAGTACTTC. It encodes CASSLRNRGETQYF.

This rearrangement joins TRBV28 to TRBJ2-5; 12 bases map to TRBD2. CDR1 MDHEN and CDR2 SYDVKM come from the germline V gene. The CDR3 is 17 amino acids. J lost 2 bases, V lost 2 bases, and 6 bases had no gene match. The CDR3 sequence: CASSLSWLAGGQETQYF. The DNA for the CDR3 is TGTGCCAGCAGTTTAAGTTGGCTAGCGGGAGGGCAAGAGACCCAGTACTTC.

The chain carries TRBV6-1 and TRBJ2-7; TRBD1 agrees at 8 bases. Germline V gene sequence: CDR1 MNHNS, CDR2 SASEGT. Trimming took 7 bases from V and 5 from J; bases not matched to a gene: 13. This CDR3 is 15 amino acids long. CDR3 residues: CASTPLDRGLDEQYF. The DNA of the CDR3 is TGTGCCAGCACCCCCCTCGACAGGGGATTGGACGAGCAGTACTTC.

On this clone itself: One base away lies a much larger clone, so this may be a sequencing read error. The chain recombines TRBV25-1 with TRBJ1-2, with D maybe TRBD1 (5 bases). CDR1 MGHDK and CDR2 SYGVNS come from the germline V gene. The CDR3 is 14 residues long. The CDR3 region has the DNA TGTGTCAGCAGTAAAGGGGAATGGACATTTGGCTACACCTTC. Its protein is CVSSKGEWTFGYTF.

This sequence joins TRBV15 and TRBJ1-3, with D unclear. The V gene lost 5 bases and the J gene lost 4 bases, with 6 bases spanning the gap. The CDR3 is made up of 12 amino acids. Germline V gene sequence: CDR1 LNHNV, CDR2 YYDKDF (reference sequence). CDR3 in DNA: TGTGCCACCAGCGCCAGAGGAAACACCATATATTTT. Its translation is CATSARGNTIYF. The complete variable domain, with remaining parts taken from reference TRBV15 and TRBJ1-3, reads DAMVIQNPRYQVTQFGKPVTLSCSQTLNHNVMYWYQQKSSQAPKLLFHYYDKDFNNEADTPDNFQSRRPNTSFCFLDIRSPGLGDTAMYLCATSARGNTIYFGEGSWLTVV.

This clone has just a few counts. The rearrangement uses TRBV29-1 and TRBJ2-3; no definite D call. Germline V gene sequence: CDR1 SQVTM, CDR2 ANQGSEA. This CDR3 comprises 11 residues. V lost 5 bases and J 8 bases, leaving 11 bases between the germline ends. The CDR3, as DNA: TGCAGCGTTTCCGACTTACTTACGCAGTATTTT. It codes for CSVSDLLTQYF.

The CDR3 loop is CASSERENNEQFF. The DNA of the CDR3 is TGTGCCAGCAGTGAGAGGGAGAACAATGAGCAGTTCTTC. The V call is TRBV6-1, the J call TRBJ2-1; D possibly corresponds to TRBD2 (5 bases). CDR3 length: 13 residues. Trimming shortened V by 3 bases and J by 5 bases, and 8 bases separated the two germline ends. The V gene's germline CDR1 is MNHNS and CDR2 SASEGT.

About this clone itself: A much larger clone sits a single nucleotide away, making a read error possible. Other DNA sequences in the sample encode the same CDR3. The gene calls are TRBV6-5 and TRBJ1-2, with D maybe TRBD1 (6 bases). This CDR3 comprises 13 residues. CDR1 and CDR2 (germline): MNHEY, SVGAGI. Between the trimmed V and J ends, which lost 4 bases and 4 bases, there was a span of 10 bases. CDR3 protein: CASSLGGGYGYTF. The DNA for the CDR3 is TGTGCCAGCAGTTTAGGGGGGGGCTATGGCTACACCTTC.

This clone was counted ten times or more. CDR3 DNA: TGTGCCTGGAGTGTATGGGCGGGAGCCAACAATGAGCAGTTCTTC. It yields the protein CAWSVWAGANNEQFF. The rearrangement links TRBV30 to TRBJ2-1; 7 nucleotides line up with TRBD2. CDR1 GTSNPN and CDR2 SVGIG come from the germline V gene (reference sequence). This CDR3 is 15 amino acids long. The ends lost 0 bases at V and 5 bases at J; junction bases unmatched: 7.

This clone was counted a single time. This chain uses TRBV28 with TRBJ2-5; perhaps D is TRBD1 or TRBD2 (6 bases each). Trimming took off 10 bases at V and 4 bases at J, with 16 bases between the two ends. CDR1 is MDHEN and CDR2 is SYDVKM in the germline V gene. This CDR3 spans 13 amino acids. CDR3 nucleotide sequence: TGTGCCACCGGGGGCCGGGAGCGAGAGACCCAGTACTTC. Translation gives CATGGRERETQYF.

Concerning this clone itself: A far larger clone is one base from this, pointing to a likely read error. At the DNA level, this CDR3 is encoded by other sequences in the same sample as well. This chain joins TRBV18 and TRBJ2-6, with a possible D match to TRBD2 (6 bases). Germline CDR1 reads KGHSH; CDR2 reads LQKENI. The CDR3 is 17 residues long. CDR3 amino acids: CASSSLGGTSGANVLTF. CDR3 in DNA: TGTGCCAGCTCTAGCCTAGGAGGGACCTCTGGGGCCAACGTCCTGACCTTC. Looking up the rest from reference TRBV18 and TRBJ2-6 gives the full variable domain: NAGVMQNPRHLVRRRGQEARLRCSPMKGHSHVYWYRQLPEEGLKFMVYLQKENIIDESGMPKERFSAEFPKEGPSILRIQQVVRGDSAAYFCASSSLGGTSGANVLTFGAGSRLTVL.